The 19 T cell receptor beta chains given below trace back to one sample, sequenced in a study of blood T cell repertoires in COVID-19. TCRdb keeps only in-frame clones here, not all; method: immunoSEQ multiplex PCR. The data show approximately 120,000 clones, with roughly nine tenths seen just once and approximately 2% held by the top ten. Sequenced: peripheral blood. Receptors originate from a man aged 45-65 years with COVID-19, enrolled during active disease.

This clone was observed a handful of times. This chain joins TRBV19 and TRBJ2-3, with 9 bases lining up with TRBD1. The CDR3 covers 18 residues. V was pared by 3 bases and J by 2 bases, with 12 bases of the junction left unmatched. CDR1 and CDR2 from the germline V gene are LNHDA and SQIVND (reference sequence). In nucleotides, the CDR3 is TGTGCCAGTAGTATGGTGTGGGAACAGGGGGCTAACACAGATACGCAGTATTTT. Protein product: CASSMVWEQGANTDTQYF. The whole variable domain, filled in from reference TRBV19 and TRBJ2-3, reads DGGITQSPKYLFRKEGQNVTLSCEQNLNHDAMYWYRQDPGQGLRLIYYSQIVNDFQKGDIAEGYSVSREKKESFPLTVTSAQKNPTAFYLCASSMVWEQGANTDTQYFGPGTRLTVL.

The J gene is TRBJ2-3, the V gene TRBV6-5; D perhaps matches TRBD2 (6 bases). The V end lost 5 bases, the J end lost 0 bases, and 12 bases lay between the germline ends. The CDR3 is made up of 15 amino acids. Germline CDR1 is MNHEY and CDR2 is SVGAGI. CDR3 in amino acids: CASSTAGRSTDTQYF. The CDR3 DNA reads TGTGCCAGCAGTACAGCGGGTCGAAGCACAGATACGCAGTATTTT.

The rearrangement joins TRBV5-4 to TRBJ2-3; 7 bases match TRBD2. V shed 1 base, J shed 4 bases, and the junction held 6 bases outside the gene matches. The CDR3 is 15 residues long. CDR1 SGHNT and CDR2 YYREEE come from the germline V gene (reference sequence). Here the CDR3 reads CASSLPGLVSDTQYF. In DNA form, the CDR3 reads TGTGCCAGCAGCTTGCCCGGACTAGTCTCAGATACGCAGTATTTT.

This rearrangement joins TRBV11-2 to TRBJ2-1, with a tentative D call TRBD2 (5 bases). V was trimmed by 3 bases and J by 0 bases, leaving 15 bases between them. The CDR3 consists of 17 residues. The V gene's germline CDR1 is SGHAT and CDR2 FQNNGV. CDR3 bases: TGTGCCAGCAGCTTGGGAGTCAGCGGTAGCTCCTACAATGAGCAGTTCTTC. This translates into CASSLGVSGSSYNEQFF.

The chain joins TRBV6-1 to TRBJ1-3; TRBD1 is a possible D gene (6 bases). V gave up 2 bases and J gave up 0 bases, with 11 bases separating them. Per the germline V gene, CDR1 is MNHNS and CDR2 is SASEGT. The CDR3 is 16 residues long. The CDR3 coding sequence is TGTGCCAGCAGTGAATATCCACAGGGCTCTGGAAACACCATATATTTT. Translating gives CASSEYPQGSGNTIYF.

V usage is TRBV28 and J usage is TRBJ1-5, with TRBD1 matching 9 bases. Germline CDR1 MDHEN, CDR2 SYDVKM. The CDR3 has 17 residues. Trimming cost V 3 bases and J 3 bases; bases outside gene matches: 9. CDR3 sequence reads: CASSFPSGTGSNQPQHF. In DNA, the CDR3 is TGTGCCAGCAGTTTCCCCTCCGGGACAGGGTCCAATCAGCCCCAGCATTTT. Together with reference TRBV28 and TRBJ1-5, the CDR3 gives the full variable domain: DVKVTQSSRYLVKRTGEKVFLECVQDMDHENMFWYRQDPGLGLRLIYFSYDVKMKEKGDIPEGYSVSREKKERFSLILESASTNQTSMYLCASSFPSGTGSNQPQHFGDGTRLSIL.

The chain recombines TRBV12-3 or TRBV12-4 with TRBJ1-4, with D perhaps matching TRBD1 (6 bases). The CDR3 is 13 amino acids. Between the trimmed V and J ends, which lost 3 bases and 5 bases, there was a span of 7 bases. CDR3 amino acids: CASSFGQNEKLFF. Here the CDR3 DNA reads TGTGCCAGCAGTTTCGGACAGAATGAAAAACTGTTTTTT.

In this sample, this clone turned up once. V usage is TRBV7-2 and J usage is TRBJ2-7; 7 bases match TRBD1. The V segment lost 5 bases and the J segment 1 base; nucleotides outside the gene matches: 8. The CDR3 extends over 15 amino acids. The germline gives CDR1 SGHTA, CDR2 FQGNSA. This chain's CDR3 is CASSLRGGQSYEQYF. DNA of the CDR3: TGTGCCAGCAGCCTTCGTGGGGGACAGTCCTACGAGCAGTACTTC.

This chain uses TRBV5-1 with TRBJ2-3; TRBD2 agrees at 7 bases. V dropped 6 bases and J dropped 2; count of bases not matched to a gene: 6. The CDR3 is 14 residues long. The germline V gene encodes CDR1 SGHRS and CDR2 YFSETQ. CDR3 sequence: CASNEAGPTDTQYF. In DNA, the CDR3 is TGCGCCAGCAACGAAGCGGGACCCACAGATACGCAGTATTTT.

The CDR3 DNA reads TGTGCCAGCAGCTTGGGAATGGACAGGGTTCGGAACCAAGAGACCCAGTACTTC. The encoded protein is CASSLGMDRVRNQETQYF. The chain uses TRBV5-6 and TRBJ2-5, with TRBD1 matching 8 bases. With 0 bases clipped from V and 0 bases from J, the junction kept 10 bases outside the gene matches. CDR3 size: 18 residues. From germline, CDR1 is SGHDT and CDR2 YYEEEE.

The rearrangement links TRBV9 to TRBJ1-4; D is unresolved. V was pared by 3 bases and J by 8 bases, with 20 bases between. Per germline, CDR1 SGDLS and CDR2 YYNGEE. The CDR3 is made up of 16 amino acids. The CDR3 protein is CASSETPTGGGEKLFF. In DNA form, the CDR3 reads TGTGCCAGCAGCGAAACACCGACTGGCGGTGGGGAAAAACTGTTTTTT.

The rearrangement uses TRBV2 and TRBJ2-5; a possible D gene is TRBD1 (6 bases). CDR3 length: 12 amino acids. From germline, CDR1 is SNHLY and CDR2 FYNNEI. V lost 8 bases and J 4 bases, leaving 11 bases between the germline ends. Here the CDR3 DNA reads TGTGCCAGCCGACAGGTCACAGAGACCCAGTACTTC. Translated: CASRQVTETQYF. The full variable domain, rest sourced from reference TRBV2 and TRBJ2-5, is EPEVTQTPSHQVTQMGQEVILRCVPISNHLYFYWYRQILGQKVEFLVSFYNNEISEKSEIFDDQFSVERPDGSNFTLKIRSTKLEDSAMYFCASRQVTETQYFGPGTRLLVL.

The gene calls are TRBV19 and TRBJ2-7, with 8 bases that match TRBD2. Germline lookup yields CDR1 LNHDA and CDR2 SQIVND (reference sequence). V lost 2 bases and J lost 5; bases outside the gene matches: 2. The CDR3 runs to 13 residues. CDR3 residues: CASSIRRGDEQYV. CDR3 DNA: TGTGCCAGTAGTATACGGCGGGGGGACGAGCAGTACGTC.

This rearrangement joins TRBV27 to TRBJ2-1, with D perhaps TRBD2 (6 bases). The CDR3 covers 17 residues. Germline-derived CDR1 and CDR2 are MNHEY and SMNVEV (reference sequence). Trimming took off 2 bases at V and 0 bases at J, with 14 bases between the two ends. The chain's CDR3 is CASSLDLRGSSYNEQFF. The CDR3 coding sequence is TGTGCCAGCAGTTTAGATCTCCGGGGGAGCTCCTACAATGAGCAGTTCTTC.

CDR3 region: CASSGRPGFGTEAFF. The DNA of the CDR3 is TGTGCCAGCAGCGGACGGCCAGGGTTCGGCACTGAAGCTTTCTTT. The V and J genes are TRBV6-5 and TRBJ1-1; the D gene is possibly TRBD1 (5 bases). The CDR3 length is 15 residues. The V gene lost 6 bases and the J gene lost 4 bases, with 18 bases spanning the gap. Germline V gene sequence: CDR1 MNHEY, CDR2 SVGAGI.

V and J are TRBV7-9 and TRBJ1-1, with D tentatively TRBD1 (6 bases). The CDR3 sequence is 15 residues long. CDR1 and CDR2 (germline): SEHNR, FQNEAQ (reference sequence). V lost 5 bases and J lost 2, with 15 bases in between. CDR3 protein: CASSPLQGPNTEAFF. For the CDR3, the DNA is TGTGCCAGCAGCCCCTTACAGGGACCAAACACTGAAGCTTTCTTT.

The chain couples TRBV19 to TRBJ2-4; TRBD1 aligns across 9 bases. Germline V lookup: CDR1 LNHDA, CDR2 SQIVND (reference sequence). V lost 8 bases and J lost 6; bases outside the gene matches: 5. There are 13 residues in the CDR3. The DNA for the CDR3 is TGTGCCAGTGCCGCGACAGGGGGAAACATTCAGTACTTC. Residues: CASAATGGNIQYF.

The chain is built from TRBV4-1 and TRBJ2-3; 9 nucleotides line up with TRBD2. The CDR3 totals 17 residues. V was clipped by 5 bases and J by 2 bases; unmatched bases: 11. In germline, CDR1 is MGHRA, CDR2 YSYEKL. The CDR3 protein is CASSSRGGRAYTDTQYF. The CDR3 nucleotides read TGCGCCAGCAGCTCCAGGGGCGGGAGGGCTTACACAGATACGCAGTATTTT.

The chain carries TRBV3-1 (or the pseudogene TRBV3-2) and TRBJ2-7, with 8 bases aligning to TRBD1. Germline V gives CDR1 LGHDT, CDR2 YNNKEL (reference sequence). V shed 4 bases, J shed 5 bases, and the junction held 10 bases outside the gene matches. The CDR3 contains 15 residues. This CDR3 is CASSRPQGAEDEQYF. In DNA form, the CDR3 reads TGTGCCAGCAGCCGCCCGCAGGGGGCAGAGGACGAGCAGTACTTC.